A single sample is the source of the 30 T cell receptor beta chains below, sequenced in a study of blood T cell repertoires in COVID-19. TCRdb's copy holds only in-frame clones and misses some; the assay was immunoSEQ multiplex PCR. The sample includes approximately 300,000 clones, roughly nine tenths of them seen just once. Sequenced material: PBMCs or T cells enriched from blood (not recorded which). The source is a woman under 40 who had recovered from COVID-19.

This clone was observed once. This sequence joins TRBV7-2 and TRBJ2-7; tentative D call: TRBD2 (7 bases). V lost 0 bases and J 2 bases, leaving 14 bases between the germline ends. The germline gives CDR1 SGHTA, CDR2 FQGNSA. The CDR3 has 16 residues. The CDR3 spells CASSLAGRGTPYEQYF. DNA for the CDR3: TGTGCCAGCAGCTTAGCGGGGCGGGGGACACCCTACGAGCAGTACTTC.

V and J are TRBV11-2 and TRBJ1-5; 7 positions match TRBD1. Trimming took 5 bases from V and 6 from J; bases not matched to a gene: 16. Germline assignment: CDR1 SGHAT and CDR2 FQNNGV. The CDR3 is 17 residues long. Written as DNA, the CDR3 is TGTGCCAGCAGCCCGGGGTGGGTAGGGACAGAGATTCAGCCCCAGCATTTT. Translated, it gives CASSPGWVGTEIQPQHF.

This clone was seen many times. CDR3 protein: CASSEIPRGLLYGYTF. For the CDR3, the DNA is TGTGCCAGCAGTGAAATTCCGAGGGGGCTGCTCTATGGCTACACCTTC. The V call is TRBV2, the J call TRBJ1-2; 7 positions match TRBD1. The CDR3 consists of 16 residues. Germline trimming cut 2 bases from V and 4 bases from J; bases unmatched to any gene: 10. From germline, CDR1 is SNHLY and CDR2 FYNNEI.

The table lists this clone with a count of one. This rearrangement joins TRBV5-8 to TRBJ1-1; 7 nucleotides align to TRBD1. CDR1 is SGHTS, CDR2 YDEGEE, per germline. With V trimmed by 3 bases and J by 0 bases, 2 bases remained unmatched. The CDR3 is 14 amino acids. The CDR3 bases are TGTGCCAGCAGCTGGGGACAGATGAACACTGAAGCTTTCTTT. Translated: CASSWGQMNTEAFF.

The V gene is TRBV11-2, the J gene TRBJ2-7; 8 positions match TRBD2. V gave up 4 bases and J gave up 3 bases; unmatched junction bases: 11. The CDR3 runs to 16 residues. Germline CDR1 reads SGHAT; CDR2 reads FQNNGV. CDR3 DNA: TGTGCCAGCAGCTCCTATCGGGGGGGGCAAAGCTACGAGCAGTACTTC. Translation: CASSSYRGGQSYEQYF. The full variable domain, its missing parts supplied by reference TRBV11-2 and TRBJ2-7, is EAGVAQSPRYKIIEKRQSVAFWCNPISGHATLYWYQQILGQGPKLLIQFQNNGVVDDSQLPKDRFSAERLKGVDSTLKIQPAKLEDSAVYLCASSSYRGGQSYEQYFGPGTRLTVT.

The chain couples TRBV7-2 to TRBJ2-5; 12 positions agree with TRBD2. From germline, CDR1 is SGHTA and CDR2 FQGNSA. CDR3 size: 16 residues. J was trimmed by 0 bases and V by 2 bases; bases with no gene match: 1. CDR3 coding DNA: TGTGCCAGCAGCTTAACTAGCGGGGGGCACCAAGAGACCCAGTACTTC. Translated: CASSLTSGGHQETQYF.

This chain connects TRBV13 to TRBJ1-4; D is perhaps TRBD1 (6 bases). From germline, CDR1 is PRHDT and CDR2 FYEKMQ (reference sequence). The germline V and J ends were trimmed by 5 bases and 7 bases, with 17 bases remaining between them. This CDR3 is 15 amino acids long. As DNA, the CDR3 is TGTGCCAGCAGCCCTTCGGGGGGCGCAGGTGAAAAACTGTTTTTT. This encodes CASSPSGGAGEKLFF.

The CDR3 DNA is TGTGCCAGCAGCCTTGGGGGGGGCGAGAATTCACCCCTCCACTTT. Its translation: CASSLGGGENSPLHF. The chain links TRBV2 to TRBJ1-6; D is perhaps TRBD1 (6 bases). V was trimmed by 6 bases and J by 7 bases, leaving 16 bases between them. The CDR3 is 15 amino acids. The germline V gene encodes CDR1 SNHLY and CDR2 FYNNEI.

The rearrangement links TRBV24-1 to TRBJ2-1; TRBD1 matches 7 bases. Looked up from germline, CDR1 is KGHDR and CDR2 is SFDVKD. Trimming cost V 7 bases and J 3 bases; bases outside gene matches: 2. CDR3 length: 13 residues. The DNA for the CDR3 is TGTGCCACCAGGGGGGACAGCTACAATGAGCAGTTCTTC. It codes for CATRGDSYNEQFF.

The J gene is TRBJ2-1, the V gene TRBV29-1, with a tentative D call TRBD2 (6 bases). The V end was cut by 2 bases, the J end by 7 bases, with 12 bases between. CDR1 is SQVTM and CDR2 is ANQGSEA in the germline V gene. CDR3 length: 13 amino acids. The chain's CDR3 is CSVEPEGGNEQFF. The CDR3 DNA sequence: TGCAGCGTTGAACCGGAGGGCGGGAATGAGCAGTTCTTC.

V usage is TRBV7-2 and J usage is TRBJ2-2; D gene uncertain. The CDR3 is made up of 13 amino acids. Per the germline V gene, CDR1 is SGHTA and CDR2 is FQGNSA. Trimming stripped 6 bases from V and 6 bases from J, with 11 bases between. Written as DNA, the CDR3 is TGTGCCAGCAGTCTCAATAGCCCCGGGGAGCTGTTTTTT. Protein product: CASSLNSPGELFF.

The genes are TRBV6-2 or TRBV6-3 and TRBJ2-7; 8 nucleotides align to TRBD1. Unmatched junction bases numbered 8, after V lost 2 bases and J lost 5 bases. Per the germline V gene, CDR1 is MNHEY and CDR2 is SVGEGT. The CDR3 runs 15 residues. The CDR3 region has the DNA TGTGCCAGCAGTTACATCACAGGGGGGAAAGACGAGCAGTACTTC. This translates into CASSYITGGKDEQYF.

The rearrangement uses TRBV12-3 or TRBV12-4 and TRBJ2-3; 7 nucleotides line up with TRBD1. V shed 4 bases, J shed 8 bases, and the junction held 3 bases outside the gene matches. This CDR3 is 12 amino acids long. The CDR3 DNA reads TGTGCCAGCAGTTCCTCAGGGGGTACGCAGTATTTT. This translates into CASSSSGGTQYF.

The CDR3 bases are TGTGCCAGCAGCCAAGATATAATCGGGGTGAACGGTGAAGACACCATATATTTT. Protein sequence: CASSQDIIGVNGEDTIYF. The chain is built from TRBV4-2 and TRBJ1-3; D is unclear. This CDR3 is 18 amino acids long. The V gene lost 0 bases and the J gene lost 8 bases, with 23 bases spanning the gap. Germline loops: CDR1 LGHNA, CDR2 YNFKEQ.

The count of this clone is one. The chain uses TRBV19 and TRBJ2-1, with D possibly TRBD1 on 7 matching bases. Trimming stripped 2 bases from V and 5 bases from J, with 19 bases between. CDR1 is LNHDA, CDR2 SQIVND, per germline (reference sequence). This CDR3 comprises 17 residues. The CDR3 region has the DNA TGTGCCAGTAGTATAAGGACAGGAGGGGTGGAGGACAATGAGCAGTTCTTC. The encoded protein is CASSIRTGGVEDNEQFF. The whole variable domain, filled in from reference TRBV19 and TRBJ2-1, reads DGGITQSPKYLFRKEGQNVTLSCEQNLNHDAMYWYRQDPGQGLRLIYYSQIVNDFQKGDIAEGYSVSREKKESFPLTVTSAQKNPTAFYLCASSIRTGGVEDNEQFFGPGTRLTVL.

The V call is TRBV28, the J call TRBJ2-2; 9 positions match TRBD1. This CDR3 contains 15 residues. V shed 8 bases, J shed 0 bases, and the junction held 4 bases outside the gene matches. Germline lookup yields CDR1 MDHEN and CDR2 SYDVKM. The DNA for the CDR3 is TGTGCCAGCTTTAGGGACAGGGCGAACACCGGGGAGCTGTTTTTT. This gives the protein CASFRDRANTGELFF. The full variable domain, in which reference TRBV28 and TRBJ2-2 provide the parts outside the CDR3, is DVKVTQSSRYLVKRTGEKVFLECVQDMDHENMFWYRQDPGLGLRLIYFSYDVKMKEKGDIPEGYSVSREKKERFSLILESASTNQTSMYLCASFRDRANTGELFFGEGSRLTVL.

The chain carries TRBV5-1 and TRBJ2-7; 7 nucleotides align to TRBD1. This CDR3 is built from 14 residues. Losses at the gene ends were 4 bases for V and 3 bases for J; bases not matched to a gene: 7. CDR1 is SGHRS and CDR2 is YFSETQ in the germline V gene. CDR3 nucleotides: TGCGCCAGCAGCACCAGACAGGGTAGCTACGAGCAGTACTTC. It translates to CASSTRQGSYEQYF.

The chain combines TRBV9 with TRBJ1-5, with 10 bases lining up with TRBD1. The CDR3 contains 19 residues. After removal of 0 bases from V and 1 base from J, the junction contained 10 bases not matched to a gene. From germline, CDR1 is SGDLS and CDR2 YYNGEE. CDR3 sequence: CASSVAEDRGGLSNQPQHF. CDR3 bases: TGTGCCAGCAGCGTAGCCGAGGACAGGGGGGGGCTGAGCAATCAGCCCCAGCATTTT.

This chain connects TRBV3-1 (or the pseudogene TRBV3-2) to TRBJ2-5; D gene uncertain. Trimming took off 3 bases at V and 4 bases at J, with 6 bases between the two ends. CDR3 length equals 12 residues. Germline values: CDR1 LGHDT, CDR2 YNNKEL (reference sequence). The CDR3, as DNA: TGTGCCAGCAGCCATACCGGAGAGACCCAGTACTTC. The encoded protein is CASSHTGETQYF.

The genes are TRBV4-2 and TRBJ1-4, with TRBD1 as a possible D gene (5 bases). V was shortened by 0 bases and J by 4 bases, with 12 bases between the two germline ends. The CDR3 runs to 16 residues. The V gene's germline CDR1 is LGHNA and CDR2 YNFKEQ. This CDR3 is CASSQDPGQGNEKLFF. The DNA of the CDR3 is TGTGCCAGCAGCCAAGACCCTGGGCAGGGTAATGAAAAACTGTTTTTT.

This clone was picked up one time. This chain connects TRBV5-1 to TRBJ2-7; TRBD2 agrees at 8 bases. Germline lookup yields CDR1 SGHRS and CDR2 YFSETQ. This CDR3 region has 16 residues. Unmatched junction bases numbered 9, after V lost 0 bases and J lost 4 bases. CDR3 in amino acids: CASSLAGSSGRYEQYF. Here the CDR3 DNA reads TGCGCCAGCAGCTTGGCCGGTTCTAGCGGGCGGTACGAGCAGTACTTC.

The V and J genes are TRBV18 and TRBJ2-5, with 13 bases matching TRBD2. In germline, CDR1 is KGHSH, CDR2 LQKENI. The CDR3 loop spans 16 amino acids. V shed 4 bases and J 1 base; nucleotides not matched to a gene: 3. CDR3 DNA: TGTGCCAGCTCACGGACTAGCGGGAGCTTCCAAGAGACCCAGTACTTC. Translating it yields CASSRTSGSFQETQYF.

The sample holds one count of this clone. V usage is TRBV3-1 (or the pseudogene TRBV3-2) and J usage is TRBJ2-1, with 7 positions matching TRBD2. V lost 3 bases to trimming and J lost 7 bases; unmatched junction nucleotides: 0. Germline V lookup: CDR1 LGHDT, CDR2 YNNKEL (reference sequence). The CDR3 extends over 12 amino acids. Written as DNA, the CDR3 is TGTGCCAGCAGCCAGGGGGGGAATGAGCAGTTCTTC. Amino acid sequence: CASSQGGNEQFF.

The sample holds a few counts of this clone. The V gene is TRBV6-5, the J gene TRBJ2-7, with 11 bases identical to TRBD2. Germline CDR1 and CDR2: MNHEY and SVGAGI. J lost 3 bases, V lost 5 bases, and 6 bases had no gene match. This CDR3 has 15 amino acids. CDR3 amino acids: CASSRSGTSGYEQYF. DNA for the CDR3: TGTGCCAGCAGTAGATCCGGGACTAGCGGCTACGAGCAGTACTTC.

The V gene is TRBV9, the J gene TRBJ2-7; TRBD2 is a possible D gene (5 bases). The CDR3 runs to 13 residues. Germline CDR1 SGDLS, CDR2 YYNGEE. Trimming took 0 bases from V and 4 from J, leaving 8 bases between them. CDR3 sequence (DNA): TGTGCCAGCAGCGTAGATGCGGGTTACGAGCAGTACTTC. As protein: CASSVDAGYEQYF.

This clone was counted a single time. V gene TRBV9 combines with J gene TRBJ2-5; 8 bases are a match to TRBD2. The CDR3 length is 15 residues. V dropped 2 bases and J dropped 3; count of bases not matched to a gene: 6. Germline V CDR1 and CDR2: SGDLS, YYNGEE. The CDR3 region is CASSVAGGQKETQYF. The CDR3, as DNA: TGTGCCAGCAGCGTCGCGGGGGGACAAAAAGAGACCCAGTACTTC.

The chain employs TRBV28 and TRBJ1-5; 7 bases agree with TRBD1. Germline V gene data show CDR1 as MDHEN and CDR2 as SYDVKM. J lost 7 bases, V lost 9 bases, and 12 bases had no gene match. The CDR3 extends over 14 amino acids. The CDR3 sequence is CASLEQGMGQPQHF. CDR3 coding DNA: TGTGCCAGTCTCGAACAGGGGATGGGCCAGCCCCAGCATTTT.

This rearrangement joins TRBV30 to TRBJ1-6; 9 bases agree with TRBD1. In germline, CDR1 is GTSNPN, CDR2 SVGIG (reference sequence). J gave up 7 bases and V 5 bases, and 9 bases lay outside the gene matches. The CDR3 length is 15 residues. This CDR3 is CAWGTGMPKNSPLHF. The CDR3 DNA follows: TGTGCCTGGGGGACAGGGATGCCCAAAAATTCACCCCTCCACTTT.

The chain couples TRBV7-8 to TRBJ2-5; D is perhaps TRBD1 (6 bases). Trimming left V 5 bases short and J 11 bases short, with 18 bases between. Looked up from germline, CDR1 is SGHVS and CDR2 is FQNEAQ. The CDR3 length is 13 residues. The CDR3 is CASSRSDSASQYF. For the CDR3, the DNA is TGTGCCAGCAGCCGATCGGACAGTGCCTCGCAGTACTTC.

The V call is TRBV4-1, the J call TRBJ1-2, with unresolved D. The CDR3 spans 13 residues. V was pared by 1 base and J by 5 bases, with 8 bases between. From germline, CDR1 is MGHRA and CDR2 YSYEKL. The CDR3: CASSQARAYGYTF. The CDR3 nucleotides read TGCGCCAGCAGCCAAGCTCGAGCATATGGCTACACCTTC.